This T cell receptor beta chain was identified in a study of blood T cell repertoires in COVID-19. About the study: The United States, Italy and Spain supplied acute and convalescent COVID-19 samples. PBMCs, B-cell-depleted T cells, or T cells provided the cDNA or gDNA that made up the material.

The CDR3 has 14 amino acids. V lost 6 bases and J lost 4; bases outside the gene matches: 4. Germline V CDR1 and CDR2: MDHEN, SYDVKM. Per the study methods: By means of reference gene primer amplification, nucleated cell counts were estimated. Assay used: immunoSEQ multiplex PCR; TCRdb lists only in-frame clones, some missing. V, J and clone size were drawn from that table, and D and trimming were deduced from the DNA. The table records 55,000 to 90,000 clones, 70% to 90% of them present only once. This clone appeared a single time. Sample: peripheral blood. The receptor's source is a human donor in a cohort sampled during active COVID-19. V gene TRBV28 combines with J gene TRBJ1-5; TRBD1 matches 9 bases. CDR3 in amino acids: CASSQDRGNQPQHF. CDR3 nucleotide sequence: TGTGCCAGCAGCCAGGACAGGGGAAATCAGCCCCAGCATTTT.